The sequence of this T cell receptor (beta chain) was determined in a study of blood T cell repertoires in COVID-19. Study at large: Acute-phase and convalescent COVID-19 samples originated in the United States, Italy and Spain. In each case, the material was cDNA or gDNA derived from T cells, B-cell-depleted T cells, or PBMCs.

Under the authors' procedure: Reference gene primer amplification gave estimated nucleated cell counts. Method: immunoSEQ multiplex PCR; TCRdb's copy keeps in-frame clones and lacks some. V and J calls and clone size come straight from that table; D and trimming were deduced from the DNA. The sample has more than 250,000 clones; around 88% are singletons. Germline CDR1 is LGHDT and CDR2 is YNNKEL (reference sequence). This CDR3 is 14 amino acids long. V gave up 4 bases and J gave up 3 bases; unmatched junction bases: 5. Sequencing was performed on peripheral blood. The chain carries TRBV3-1 (or the pseudogene TRBV3-2) and TRBJ1-2; 7 bases align to TRBD1. The sequence came from a woman in her forties or fifties with acute or convalescent COVID-19. In nucleotides, the CDR3 is TGTGCCAGCAGCCGAACACAGGGGTACTATGGCTACACCTTC. Its protein product is CASSRTQGYYGYTF.